The rows below give T cell receptor beta chains drawn from one sample of a study of T-cell memory formation after mild COVID-19. MiXCR was run by TCRdb on the 5' RACE reads, yielding one entry per CDR3 protein. Of 280,000 or so distinct CDR3 sequences in the sample, about 20% were seen once. Source material: PBMCs or a T cell subset sorted from them (not recorded which). The receptors were gathered from a man between 18 and 35 years old who had mild COVID-19 (a few samples of this study predate the infection). Cell type and time point are not known. CDR3s include the opening cysteine and the closing phenylalanine or tryptophan. The order of the fields is CDR3 length, clone size, D gene, V gene, J gene, CDR3 DNA, CDR3 protein. The D gene is left open where the match is weak. Where a row states a size, it is once, few, many or the class of an expanded clone; other rows omit it.

16	.	TRBD2	TRBV5-1	TRBJ2-1	TGCGCCAGCAGCTTGGGTCCAGCGGGGGGTAACAATGAGCAGTTCTTC	CASSLGPAGGNNEQFF
14	.	.	TRBV12-3/TRBV12-4	TRBJ1-5	TGTGCCAGCAGCCCAAAGTATTTGAGGCAGCCCCAGCATTTT	CASSPKYLRQPQHF
15	few	TRBD1	TRBV7-9	TRBJ2-3	TGTGCCAGCAGCGGCGCCCTACAGGGGGCAGATACGCAGTATTTT	CASSGALQGADTQYF
14	few	.	TRBV5-1	TRBJ2-3	TGCGCCAGCAGCTTGCTCAGCCCTCAAGATACGCAGTATTTT	CASSLLSPQDTQYF
14	.	TRBD2	TRBV5-6	TRBJ2-1	TGTGCCAGCAGCCCCGAGGTGGGAGCGGGGGGACTGTTCTTC	CASSPEVGAGGLFF
15	few	TRBD2	TRBV9	TRBJ2-3	TGTGCCAGCAGCGTAGTGGGGACTAGATGGGATACGCAGTATTTT	CASSVVGTRWDTQYF
17	.	TRBD2	TRBV7-2	TRBJ2-3	TGTGCCAGCAGCTTAGGACTAGCGGGTTTTAGCACAGATACGCAGTATTTT	CASSLGLAGFSTDTQYF
17	.	.	TRBV20-1	TRBJ1-6	TGCAGTGCGCCCTGGAGTGAGGCGAGCTCCTATAATTCACCCCTCCACTTT	CSAPWSEASSYNSPLHF
15	.	.	TRBV5-4	TRBJ1-1	TGTGCCAGCAGCTTGGCCGAGGAGGGGAACACTGAAGCTTTCTTT	CASSLAEEGNTEAFF
13	many	TRBD1	TRBV12-3/TRBV12-4	TRBJ2-2	TGTGCCAGCAAACAGGGGCGCACCGGGGAGCTGTTTTTT	CASKQGRTGELFF
14	few	.	TRBV7-9	TRBJ1-6	TGTGCCAGCAGTCTCCTGGGGGGAAAATCACCCCTCCACTTT	CASSLLGGKSPLHF
16	.	.	TRBV7-2	TRBJ1-4	TGTGCCAGCAGCTTAGTTTTTGTATCTTCCGGGGAAAAACTGTTTTTT	CASSLVFVSSGEKLFF
12	few	.	TRBV20-1	TRBJ1-1	TGCAGTGCAAAGGGGGGGTACACTGAAGCTTTCTTT	CSAKGGYTEAFF
16	few	TRBD1	TRBV29-1	TRBJ2-3	TGCAGCGTTGAAGTGTGGCAGGGGGCCGCGACAGATACGCAGTATTTT	CSVEVWQGAATDTQYF
14	few	TRBD1	TRBV7-2	TRBJ2-5	TGTGCCAGCAGCTCATACCAGGGGGACGTGACCCAGTACTTC	CASSSYQGDVTQYF